This T cell receptor (beta chain) was sequenced during a study of cytomegalovirus exposure and HLA in healthy donors. The PCR made use of 60 Vbeta and 13 Jbeta primers. Sequencing used immunoSEQ multiplex PCR; TCRdb keeps in-frame clones, though not all of them. Here the sample spans under 200,000 clones, more than 75% being singletons. Findings and limits, study-wide: According to a later analysis, donors in an Asian-associated ancestry cluster reportedly had fewer N-insertions than the approximately 670-donor mean.

The CDR3 loop spans 14 amino acids. From germline, CDR1 is MGHRA and CDR2 YSYEKL. Trimming took 6 bases from V and 5 from J, leaving 16 bases between them. In the case of this clone: Its antigen remains unknown.

The sample consisted of PBMCs. The chain has TRBV4-1 and TRBJ2-5; the D gene is possibly TRBD2 (6 bases). The clonotype comes from a girl aged 2-9 years in good health and CMV-seropositive. CDR3 protein: CASSKEGAVETQYF. CDR3 bases: TGCGCCAGCAGTAAGGAGGGTGCGGTGGAGACCCAGTACTTC.